This is a list of T cell receptor beta chains from one sample in a study of CD8 T cells in ankylosing spondylitis. TCRdb passed the 5' RACE reads through MiXCR, listing each CDR3 protein once. The repertoire holds 200,000 to 300,000 distinct CDR3 sequences, with about 30% as singletons. The sequenced sample consisted of blood, either unsorted or a sorted T cell fraction (not recorded which). Receptor source: a male donor with ankylosing spondylitis or in good health (not recorded which). The CDR3 runs from the conserved cysteine through the conserved F or W. A D gene is named only where the DNA matches it firmly. The size of a clone is reported for some rows only, either as once, few or many, or as a class for expanded clones.

D gene: .; V gene: TRBV10-2; J gene: TRBJ2-7; clone size: .; CDR3 protein: CASSDAGMSSYEQYF; CDR3 DNA: TGCGCCAGCAGTGACGCAGGGATGAGCTCCTACGAGCAGTACTTC
D gene: TRBD2; V gene: TRBV7-3; J gene: TRBJ2-1; clone size: .; CDR3 protein: CASSPAGFAYNEQFF; CDR3 DNA: TGTGCCAGCAGCCCAGCGGGGTTCGCCTACAATGAGCAGTTCTTC
D gene: TRBD1; V gene: TRBV24-1; J gene: TRBJ2-1; clone size: .; CDR3 protein: CATSDLKDRGNEQFF; CDR3 DNA: TGTGCCACCAGTGATTTGAAGGACAGGGGCAATGAGCAGTTCTTC
D gene: .; V gene: TRBV20-1; J gene: TRBJ2-5; clone size: many; CDR3 protein: CSIGDEETQYF; CDR3 DNA: TGCAGTATCGGGGACGAGGAGACCCAGTACTTC
D gene: TRBD1; V gene: TRBV7-9; J gene: TRBJ2-7; clone size: .; CDR3 protein: CASSKQGASYEQYF; CDR3 DNA: TGTGCCAGCAGTAAACAGGGGGCGAGCTACGAGCAGTACTTC
D gene: .; V gene: TRBV7-8; J gene: TRBJ2-1; clone size: few; CDR3 protein: CASSPTYRVGNEQFF; CDR3 DNA: TGTGCCAGCAGCCCTACCTACAGGGTTGGAAATGAGCAGTTCTTC
D gene: .; V gene: TRBV9; J gene: TRBJ2-3; clone size: .; CDR3 protein: CASSVYEDADTQYF; CDR3 DNA: TGTGCCAGCAGCGTGTATGAGGATGCAGATACGCAGTATTTT
D gene: .; V gene: TRBV25-1; J gene: TRBJ1-2; clone size: few; CDR3 protein: CASSEYNYGYTF; CDR3 DNA: TGTGCCAGCAGTGAATATAACTATGGCTACACCTTC
D gene: .; V gene: TRBV20-1; J gene: TRBJ1-4; clone size: many; CDR3 protein: CSARPSWARNEKLFF; CDR3 DNA: TGCAGTGCTAGACCTTCTTGGGCCCGTAATGAAAAACTGTTTTTT
D gene: .; V gene: TRBV12-3/TRBV12-4; J gene: TRBJ2-1; clone size: few; CDR3 protein: CASSSGFEQFF; CDR3 DNA: TGTGCCAGCAGTTCTGGTTTTGAGCAGTTCTTC
D gene: .; V gene: TRBV6-5; J gene: TRBJ2-3; clone size: .; CDR3 protein: CASSYSTGVSTDTQYF; CDR3 DNA: TGTGCCAGCAGTTACTCGACGGGGGTTAGCACAGATACGCAGTATTTT
D gene: TRBD2; V gene: TRBV20-1; J gene: TRBJ2-3; clone size: few; CDR3 protein: CSAPGLAGTTDTQYF; CDR3 DNA: TGCAGTGCACCCGGACTAGCGGGCACCACAGATACGCAGTATTTT
D gene: .; V gene: TRBV20-1; J gene: TRBJ2-7; clone size: .; CDR3 protein: CSAIGGVNEQYF; CDR3 DNA: TGCAGTGCTATAGGGGGGGTGAACGAGCAGTACTTC
D gene: .; V gene: TRBV20-1; J gene: TRBJ2-5; clone size: few; CDR3 protein: CSAKDSVWETQYF; CDR3 DNA: TGCAGTGCCAAGGACAGTGTCTGGGAGACCCAGTACTTC
D gene: .; V gene: TRBV20-1; J gene: TRBJ1-3; clone size: .; CDR3 protein: CSARGHDLDSGNTIYF; CDR3 DNA: TGCAGTGCTAGGGGTCACGACTTGGACTCTGGAAACACCATATATTTT
D gene: .; V gene: TRBV20-1; J gene: TRBJ1-4; clone size: .; CDR3 protein: CSARSGREKLFF; CDR3 DNA: TGCAGTGCTAGAAGTGGCAGGGAAAAACTGTTTTTT
D gene: TRBD2; V gene: TRBV7-2; J gene: TRBJ2-3; clone size: few; CDR3 protein: CASSFPRDYTDTQYF; CDR3 DNA: TGTGCCAGCAGCTTCCCCCGGGACTACACAGATACGCAGTATTTT
D gene: .; V gene: TRBV12-3/TRBV12-4; J gene: TRBJ2-7; clone size: few; CDR3 protein: CASSLGLGSQYF; CDR3 DNA: TGTGCCAGCAGTTTAGGGTTGGGGTCACAATACTTC
D gene: .; V gene: TRBV6-5; J gene: TRBJ2-7; clone size: .; CDR3 protein: CASRSASEQYF; CDR3 DNA: TGTGCCAGCAGATCGGCGTCCGAGCAGTACTTC
D gene: .; V gene: TRBV2; J gene: TRBJ1-2; clone size: .; CDR3 protein: CASSEGRLGYTF; CDR3 DNA: TGTGCCAGCAGTGAAGGGCGGCTTGGCTACACCTTC
D gene: .; V gene: TRBV25-1; J gene: TRBJ2-7; clone size: few; CDR3 protein: CASSEYGPDEQYF; CDR3 DNA: TGTGCCAGCAGTGAATATGGACCGGACGAGCAGTACTTC
D gene: .; V gene: TRBV5-1; J gene: TRBJ2-7; clone size: medium-sized; CDR3 protein: CASSSTYEQYF; CDR3 DNA: TGCGCCAGCAGCTCAACCTACGAGCAGTACTTC
D gene: TRBD2; V gene: TRBV29-1; J gene: TRBJ2-7; clone size: .; CDR3 protein: CSVSGLFSEQYF; CDR3 DNA: TGCAGCGTTTCGGGACTATTCTCCGAGCAGTACTTC
D gene: .; V gene: TRBV10-1; J gene: TRBJ2-1; clone size: few; CDR3 protein: CASSEVMVDEQFF; CDR3 DNA: TGCGCCAGCAGTGAAGTCATGGTAGATGAGCAGTTCTTC
D gene: .; V gene: TRBV28; J gene: TRBJ1-1; clone size: few; CDR3 protein: CASTTPTEAFF; CDR3 DNA: TGTGCCAGCACCACTCCCACTGAAGCTTTCTTT
D gene: .; V gene: TRBV19; J gene: TRBJ1-1; clone size: few; CDR3 protein: CASSMGMNTEAFF; CDR3 DNA: TGTGCCAGTAGTATGGGGATGAACACTGAAGCTTTCTTT
D gene: .; V gene: TRBV15; J gene: TRBJ2-5; clone size: .; CDR3 protein: CATSRDNVGETQYF; CDR3 DNA: TGTGCCACCAGCAGAGATAATGTCGGGGAGACCCAGTACTTC
D gene: .; V gene: TRBV7-7; J gene: TRBJ2-1; clone size: .; CDR3 protein: CASSPYREGEQFF; CDR3 DNA: TGTGCCAGCAGCCCGTACCGAGAGGGTGAGCAGTTCTTC
D gene: .; V gene: TRBV25-1; J gene: TRBJ1-1; clone size: .; CDR3 protein: CAISTRELVSTEAFF; CDR3 DNA: TGTGCCATTTCGACCAGGGAATTGGTTAGTACTGAAGCTTTCTTT
D gene: .; V gene: TRBV5-1; J gene: TRBJ2-1; clone size: .; CDR3 protein: CASSPSSAAVNNEQFF; CDR3 DNA: TGCGCCAGCAGCCCCTCGTCGGCCGCAGTTAACAATGAGCAGTTCTTC
D gene: .; V gene: TRBV29-1; J gene: TRBJ2-1; clone size: many; CDR3 protein: CSVEERGRLRNEQFF; CDR3 DNA: TGCAGCGTTGAAGAGCGGGGGCGGTTAAGGAATGAGCAGTTCTTC
D gene: .; V gene: TRBV5-1; J gene: TRBJ2-1; clone size: .; CDR3 protein: CASSFFPGAEEQFF; CDR3 DNA: TGCGCCAGCAGCTTTTTTCCCGGGGCAGAGGAACAGTTCTTC
D gene: TRBD2; V gene: TRBV20-1; J gene: TRBJ2-5; clone size: .; CDR3 protein: CSARGGLHPMMETQYF; CDR3 DNA: TGCAGTGCTCGCGGGGGGTTACACCCGATGATGGAGACCCAGTACTTC
D gene: .; V gene: TRBV12-3/TRBV12-4; J gene: TRBJ2-1; clone size: few; CDR3 protein: CASRGLELSYNEQFF; CDR3 DNA: TGTGCCAGCAGGGGACTTGAACTATCCTACAATGAGCAGTTCTTC
D gene: .; V gene: TRBV20-1; J gene: TRBJ2-3; clone size: .; CDR3 protein: CSATRGAALEDTQYF; CDR3 DNA: TGCAGTGCTACCCGGGGAGCGGCTCTTGAAGATACGCAGTATTTT
D gene: TRBD1; V gene: TRBV5-1; J gene: TRBJ2-5; clone size: .; CDR3 protein: CASRETGLVTQYF; CDR3 DNA: TGCGCCAGCAGAGAGACAGGGTTGGTGACCCAGTACTTC
D gene: TRBD2; V gene: TRBV6-1; J gene: TRBJ2-7; clone size: .; CDR3 protein: CASSEGTGGTYEQYF; CDR3 DNA: TGTGCCAGCAGTGAAGGGACGGGGGGAACCTACGAGCAGTACTTC
D gene: .; V gene: TRBV20-1; J gene: TRBJ2-5; clone size: .; CDR3 protein: CSAPPAGGLQETQYF; CDR3 DNA: TGCAGTGCGCCCCCGGCGGGTGGACTCCAGGAGACCCAGTACTTC
D gene: TRBD1; V gene: TRBV20-1; J gene: TRBJ1-5; clone size: .; CDR3 protein: CSATPDRGKPQHF; CDR3 DNA: TGCAGTGCTACACCGGACAGGGGCAAGCCCCAGCATTTT
D gene: .; V gene: TRBV7-8; J gene: TRBJ1-3; clone size: few; CDR3 protein: CASSLGPPGQNSGNTIYF; CDR3 DNA: TGTGCCAGCAGCTTAGGGCCGCCAGGACAGAACTCTGGAAACACCATATATTTT